This T cell receptor (beta chain) came from a study of blood T cells in healthy people across ages. Whole-study context: With template switching, about one barcoded beta molecule was captured per two T cells.

A note on this clonotype: Its antigen is unidentified.

Looked up from germline, CDR1 is DFQATT and CDR2 is SNEGSKA (reference sequence). The CDR3 spans 12 residues. General study results and limits: Age advanced and TCR beta diversity per million T cells fell, roughly linearly.

Primed by a sample-barcoded 5' primer and a J-beta primer mix, a second PCR proceeded for roughly 6 to 12 cycles. MiXCR, run by TCRdb on the 5' RACE reads, gives a single entry per CDR3 protein. The sample carries fewer than 2 million distinct CDR3 sequences, about two fifths recorded once. The origin of this receptor is a human donor in good health. Material: blood. V and J are TRBV20-1 and TRBJ2-3, with 9 bases fitting TRBD2. CDR3 in amino acids: CNLAGGTDTQYF. For the CDR3, the DNA is TGCAACTTAGCGGGGGGCACAGATACGCAGTATTTT.